The clone carrying this T cell receptor (beta chain) was counted a few times. Its specificity is not known. Carried by the TCR beta cDNA libraries were unique molecular identifiers. From the PCR reads, TCRdb called clonotypes with MiXCR, one entry per CDR3 protein. The sample shows about 160,000 distinct CDR3 sequences, about 34% of them seen only once. The data were taken from a study of post-analysis software for immune sequencing data. For the study at large: Patients had relapsing-remitting, secondary progressive or progressive-relapsing multiple sclerosis; some lacked subtype.

Study results and limitations: Controls had lower frequencies than patients of a handful of TRBV segments, which included TRBV5-6, TRBV5-1 and TRBV20-1. Among multiple sclerosis patients, normalized Chao1 diversity was significantly below that of controls.

Trimming removed 0 bases at V and 0 bases at J, with 9 bases between. Germline loops: CDR1 SGDLS, CDR2 YYNGEE. This CDR3 has 15 amino acids. J is TRBJ1-2 and V is TRBV9, with D unresolved. The clonotype originates from a girl aged 5 to 17 with multiple sclerosis. The sequencing used blood, collected after autologous hematopoietic stem cell transplantation. The chain's CDR3 is CASSVDLSPNYGYTF. CDR3 nucleotide sequence: TGTGCCAGCAGCGTAGATTTGTCTCCTAACTATGGCTACACCTTC.